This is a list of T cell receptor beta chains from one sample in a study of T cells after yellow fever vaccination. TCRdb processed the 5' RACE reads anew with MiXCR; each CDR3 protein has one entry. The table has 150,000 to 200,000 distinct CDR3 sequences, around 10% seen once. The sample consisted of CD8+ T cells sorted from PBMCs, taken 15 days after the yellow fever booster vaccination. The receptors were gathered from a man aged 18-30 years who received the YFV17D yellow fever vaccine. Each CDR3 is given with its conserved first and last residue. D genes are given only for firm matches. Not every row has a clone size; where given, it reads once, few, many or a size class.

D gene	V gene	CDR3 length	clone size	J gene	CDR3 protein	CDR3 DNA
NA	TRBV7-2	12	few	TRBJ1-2	CASSFPPYGYTF	TGTGCCAGCAGCTTTCCGCCCTATGGCTACACCTTC
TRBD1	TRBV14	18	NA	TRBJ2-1	CASSQGSMGTVDLDEQFF	TGTGCCAGCAGCCAAGGATCTATGGGGACAGTGGATTTGGATGAGCAGTTCTTC
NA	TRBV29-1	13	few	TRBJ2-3	CSASPDNTDTQYF	TGCAGCGCCTCCCCGGATAACACAGATACGCAGTATTTT
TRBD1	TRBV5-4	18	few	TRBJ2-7	CASSFGRDRGEFGYEQYF	TGTGCCAGCAGCTTCGGACGGGACAGGGGAGAGTTTGGCTACGAGCAGTACTTC
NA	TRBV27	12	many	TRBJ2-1	CASSSGQNEQFF	TGTGCCAGCAGTTCCGGACAGAATGAGCAGTTCTTC
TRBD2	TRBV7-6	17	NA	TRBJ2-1	CASSLAVRASGDNEQFF	TGTGCCAGCAGCTTAGCGGTCCGGGCTAGCGGGGACAATGAGCAGTTCTTC
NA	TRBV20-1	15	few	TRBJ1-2	CSARDFGGSYYGYTF	TGCAGTGCTAGAGATTTCGGGGGTTCCTACTATGGCTACACCTTC
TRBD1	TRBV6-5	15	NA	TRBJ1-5	CDSSATGVGNQPQHF	TGTGACAGCAGTGCCACAGGGGTGGGCAATCAGCCCCAGCATTTT
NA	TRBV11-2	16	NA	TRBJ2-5	CASSSAIAGYFETQYF	TGTGCCAGCAGCTCAGCCATTGCGGGGTATTTTGAGACCCAGTACTTC
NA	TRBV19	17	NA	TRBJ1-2	CASSIPAEGVPGYGYTF	TGTGCCAGTAGTATACCTGCGGAGGGGGTCCCGGGCTATGGCTACACCTTC
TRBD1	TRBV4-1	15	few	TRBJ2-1	CASSHMTGDGAEQFF	TGCGCCAGCAGCCATATGACAGGGGATGGCGCTGAGCAGTTCTTC
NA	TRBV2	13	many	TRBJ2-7	CASSEILNSEQYF	TGTGCCAGCAGTGAGATCCTAAACAGCGAGCAGTACTTC
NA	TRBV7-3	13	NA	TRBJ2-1	CASSLADGNEQFF	TGTGCCAGCAGCCTTGCGGACGGCAATGAGCAGTTCTTC
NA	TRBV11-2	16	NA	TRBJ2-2	CASSPPGRLNTGELFF	TGTGCCAGCAGCCCACCAGGTCGTTTGAACACCGGGGAGCTGTTTTTT
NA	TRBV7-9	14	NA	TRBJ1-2	CASSGSGRVYGYTF	TGTGCCAGCAGTGGATCAGGGAGAGTTTATGGCTACACCTTC
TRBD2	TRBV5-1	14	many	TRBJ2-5	CASSLAGAWETQYF	TGCGCCAGCAGCCTAGCGGGGGCGTGGGAGACCCAGTACTTC
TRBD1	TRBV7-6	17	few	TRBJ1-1	CASSLGPGGPMNTEAFF	TGTGCCAGCAGCTTAGGGCCAGGGGGTCCGATGAACACTGAAGCTTTCTTT
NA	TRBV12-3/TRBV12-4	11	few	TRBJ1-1	CASSRQDGAFF	TGTGCCAGCAGCCGGCAGGATGGGGCTTTCTTT
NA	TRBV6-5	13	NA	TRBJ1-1	CASSPRQLVEAFF	TGTGCCAGCAGTCCACGACAGCTTGTTGAAGCTTTCTTT
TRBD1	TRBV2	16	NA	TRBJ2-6	CASSGTGGTGANVLTF	TGTGCCAGCAGTGGGACAGGGGGCACTGGGGCCAACGTCCTGACTTTC
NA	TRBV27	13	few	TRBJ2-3	CASSPGTSNTQYF	TGTGCCAGCAGCCCCGGGACTTCAAATACGCAGTATTTT
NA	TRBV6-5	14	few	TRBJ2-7	CASSLSPAGVEQYF	TGTGCCAGCAGTTTATCCCCTGCCGGGGTTGAGCAGTACTTC
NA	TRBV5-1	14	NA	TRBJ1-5	CASSLEGGGQPQHF	TGCGCCAGCAGCTTGGAAGGGGGTGGGCAGCCCCAGCATTTT
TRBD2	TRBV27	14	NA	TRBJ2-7	CATTSGENRYEQYF	TGTGCCACCACTAGCGGGGAGAACCGATACGAGCAGTACTTC
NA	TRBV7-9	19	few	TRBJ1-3	CASSLRGGGTPNPGNTIYF	TGTGCCAGCAGCTTAAGAGGGGGGGGCACTCCCAACCCTGGAAACACCATATATTTT
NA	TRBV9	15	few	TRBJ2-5	CASSVEADEQETQYF	TGTGCCAGCAGCGTAGAAGCGGACGAGCAAGAGACCCAGTACTTC
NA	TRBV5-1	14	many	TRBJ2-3	CASSLDSLTDTQYF	TGCGCCAGCAGCTTGGACAGTCTCACAGATACGCAGTATTTT
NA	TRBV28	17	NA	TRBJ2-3	CASSLPRGGHTRDTQYF	TGTGCCAGCAGTCTCCCCCGCGGGGGACACACACGGGATACGCAGTATTTT
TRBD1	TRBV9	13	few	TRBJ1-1	CASSGQGEAEAFF	TGTGCCAGCAGCGGTCAGGGGGAGGCTGAAGCTTTCTTT
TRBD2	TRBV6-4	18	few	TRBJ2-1	CASSSRYFGAGGQVEQFF	TGTGCCAGCAGCAGCCGCTATTTCGGAGCGGGGGGGCAGGTTGAGCAGTTCTTC
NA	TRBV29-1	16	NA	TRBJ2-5	CSVEEEGDFFGETQYF	TGCAGCGTTGAAGAGGAGGGGGATTTTTTCGGGGAGACCCAGTACTTC
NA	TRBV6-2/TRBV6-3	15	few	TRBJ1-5	CASSSAARANQPQHF	TGTGCCAGCAGTTCCGCCGCCCGTGCGAATCAGCCCCAGCATTTT
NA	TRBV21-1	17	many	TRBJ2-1	CASSAPPGQGFINEQFF	TGTGCCAGCAGCGCACCTCCGGGACAGGGGTTTATCAATGAGCAGTTCTTC
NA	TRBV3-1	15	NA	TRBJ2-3	CASSVEVGHTDTQYF	TGTGCCAGCAGCGTTGAGGTTGGTCACACAGATACGCAGTATTTT
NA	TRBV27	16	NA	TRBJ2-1	CASSLWGESSYNEQFF	TGTGCCAGCAGTTTGTGGGGGGAGAGCTCCTACAATGAGCAGTTCTTC
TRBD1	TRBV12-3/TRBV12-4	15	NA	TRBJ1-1	CASCARGHLNTEAFF	TGTGCCAGCTGTGCCAGGGGGCACCTCAACACTGAAGCTTTCTTT
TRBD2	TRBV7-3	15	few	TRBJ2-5	CASSQTSGGVETQYF	TGTGCCAGCAGCCAGACTAGCGGGGGGGTGGAGACCCAGTACTTC
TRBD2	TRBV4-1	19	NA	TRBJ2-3	CASSRPSGERGFLSDTQYF	TGCGCCAGCAGCCGCCCATCTGGGGAGCGGGGGTTCCTCTCCGATACGCAGTATTTT
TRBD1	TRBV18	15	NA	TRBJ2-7	CASSPRGQGAREQYF	TGTGCCAGCTCCCCCCGGGGACAGGGGGCGAGGGAGCAGTACTTC
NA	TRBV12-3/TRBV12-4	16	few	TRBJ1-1	CASSLDFGEGVPEAFF	TGTGCCAGCAGTTTAGATTTTGGGGAAGGGGTACCTGAAGCTTTCTTT
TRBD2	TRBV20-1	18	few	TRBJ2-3	CSAVASGGVVRGTDTQYF	TGCAGTGCTGTAGCCAGCGGGGGGGTAGTACGGGGCACAGATACGCAGTATTTT
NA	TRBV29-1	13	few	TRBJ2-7	CSVEVGHSYEQYF	TGCAGCGTTGAAGTAGGACACTCCTACGAGCAGTACTTC
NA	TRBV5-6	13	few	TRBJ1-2	CASSLPIFYGYTF	TGTGCCAGCAGCTTGCCCATCTTTTATGGCTACACCTTC
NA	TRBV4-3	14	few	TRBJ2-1	CASSHSRGPHEQFF	TGCGCCAGCAGCCATAGCCGGGGGCCGCATGAGCAGTTCTTC
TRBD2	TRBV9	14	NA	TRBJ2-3	CASSGAGGLDTQYF	TGTGCCAGCAGCGGAGCGGGGGGGCTCGATACGCAGTATTTT
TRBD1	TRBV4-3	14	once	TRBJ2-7	CASSSDRAGDEQYF	TGCGCCAGCAGCTCAGACAGGGCAGGCGACGAGCAGTACTTC
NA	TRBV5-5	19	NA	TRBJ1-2	CASSLIRRRFRDIDYGYTF	TGTGCCAGCAGCTTGATTCGTCGGAGATTTCGGGACATCGACTATGGCTACACCTTC
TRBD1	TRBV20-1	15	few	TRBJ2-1	CSARVKDRAYNEQFF	TGCAGTGCTAGAGTGAAGGACAGGGCGTACAATGAGCAGTTCTTC
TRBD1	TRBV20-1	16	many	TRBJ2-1	CSAPRTGLGSYNEQFF	TGCAGTGCCCCCAGGACAGGGCTTGGGTCCTACAATGAGCAGTTCTTC
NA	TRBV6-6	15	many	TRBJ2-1	CASREDNRPNNEQFF	TGTGCCAGCAGGGAGGACAACCGACCCAACAATGAGCAGTTCTTC
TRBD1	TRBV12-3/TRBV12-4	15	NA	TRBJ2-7	CASSLQTGGNHEQYF	TGTGCCAGCAGCCTGCAGACAGGGGGCAACCACGAGCAGTACTTC
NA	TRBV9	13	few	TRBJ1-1	CASSAPRVPEAFF	TGTGCCAGCAGCGCACCTAGAGTCCCTGAAGCTTTCTTT
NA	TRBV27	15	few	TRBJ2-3	CASSLHPGLSKAQYF	TGTGCCAGCAGTTTACATCCGGGACTGAGCAAAGCGCAGTATTTT
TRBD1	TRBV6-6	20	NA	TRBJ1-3	CASSYRTAGTVISRGNTIYF	TGTGCCAGCAGTTACCGAACAGCCGGGACAGTCATCAGCCGAGGAAACACCATATATTTT
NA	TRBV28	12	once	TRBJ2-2	CASRPYTGELFF	TGTGCCAGCAGGCCCTATACCGGGGAGCTGTTTTTT
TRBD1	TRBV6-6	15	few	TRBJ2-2	CASSSKTGYTGELFF	TGTGCCAGCAGCTCCAAGACAGGGTACACCGGGGAGCTGTTTTTT